Listed below are T cell receptor beta chains from one sample, sequenced in a study of cytomegalovirus exposure and HLA in healthy donors. Repertoires were generated with immunoSEQ multiplex PCR, while TCRdb's copy carries only in-frame clones and drops some. This table holds about 130,000 clones, 75% to 90% found once. The sample comprised PBMCs. These receptors were obtained from a woman under 30 in good health and CMV-seronegative. The CDR3 runs from the conserved cysteine through the conserved F or W. A D gene is named only where the DNA matches it firmly. The size of a clone is reported for some rows only, either as once, few or many, or as a class for expanded clones.

cdr3_length: 14; v_call: TRBV29-1; d_call: .; clone_size: .; j_call: TRBJ2-3; cdr3_nt: TGCAGCGTTGAAGGGACAGACCTTTGGGATACGCAGTATTTT; cdr3_aa: CSVEGTDLWDTQYF
cdr3_length: 18; v_call: TRBV11-3; d_call: TRBD2; clone_size: .; j_call: TRBJ2-3; cdr3_nt: TGTGCCAGCAGCTTGACTAGCGGGAGTATCGGGGGCACAGATACGCAGTATTTT; cdr3_aa: CASSLTSGSIGGTDTQYF
cdr3_length: 13; v_call: TRBV28; d_call: .; clone_size: .; j_call: TRBJ2-1; cdr3_nt: TGTGCCAGCAGTTTAATCCAGGGCGATGAGCAGTTCTTC; cdr3_aa: CASSLIQGDEQFF
cdr3_length: 14; v_call: TRBV5-1; d_call: .; clone_size: .; j_call: TRBJ1-1; cdr3_nt: TGCGCCAGCAGCTTGGAGGGGATGAGGTCTGAAGCTTTCTTT; cdr3_aa: CASSLEGMRSEAFF
cdr3_length: 14; v_call: TRBV19; d_call: .; clone_size: .; j_call: TRBJ2-3; cdr3_nt: TGTGCCAGTAGTATATTGAGCCCACCAGATACGCAGTATTTT; cdr3_aa: CASSILSPPDTQYF
cdr3_length: 11; v_call: TRBV30; d_call: .; clone_size: .; j_call: TRBJ2-5; cdr3_nt: TGTGCCTGGGACAGAGAAGAGACCCAGTACTTC; cdr3_aa: CAWDREETQYF
cdr3_length: 14; v_call: TRBV28; d_call: TRBD2; clone_size: .; j_call: TRBJ2-7; cdr3_nt: TGTGCCAGCAGTTTAAGCGGGAGGTTCTACGAGCAGTACTTC; cdr3_aa: CASSLSGRFYEQYF
cdr3_length: 14; v_call: TRBV19; d_call: TRBD1; clone_size: .; j_call: TRBJ2-7; cdr3_nt: TGTGCCAGTAGGGCCGGGACAGGGACCTACGAGCAGTACTTC; cdr3_aa: CASRAGTGTYEQYF
cdr3_length: 14; v_call: TRBV11-3; d_call: .; clone_size: .; j_call: TRBJ2-7; cdr3_nt: TGTGCCAGCAGCTTAGTGGGCAGCTCCTACGAGCAGTACTTC; cdr3_aa: CASSLVGSSYEQYF
cdr3_length: 14; v_call: TRBV28; d_call: TRBD2; clone_size: .; j_call: TRBJ2-2; cdr3_nt: TGTGCCAGCCGACTAGCGGGAGCGTCGGGGGAGCTGTTTTTT; cdr3_aa: CASRLAGASGELFF
cdr3_length: 14; v_call: TRBV25-1; d_call: .; clone_size: once; j_call: TRBJ1-1; cdr3_nt: TGTGCCAGCAGTGCCCACCCCCAGGGTACTGAAGCTTTCTTT; cdr3_aa: CASSAHPQGTEAFF
cdr3_length: 16; v_call: TRBV2; d_call: .; clone_size: .; j_call: TRBJ2-5; cdr3_nt: TGTGCCAGCAGTGAGCTAATAGCTCGGGGACAAGAGACCCAGTACTTC; cdr3_aa: CASSELIARGQETQYF
cdr3_length: 16; v_call: TRBV5-1; d_call: TRBD2; clone_size: .; j_call: TRBJ2-3; cdr3_nt: TGCGCCAGCAGATACAAGACTAGCGGGGGGGAAGATACGCAGTATTTT; cdr3_aa: CASRYKTSGGEDTQYF
cdr3_length: 14; v_call: TRBV5-6; d_call: .; clone_size: .; j_call: TRBJ1-5; cdr3_nt: TGTGCCAGCAGCGTATCCAGGGTGGACCAGCCCCAGCATTTT; cdr3_aa: CASSVSRVDQPQHF
cdr3_length: 13; v_call: TRBV29-1; d_call: .; clone_size: .; j_call: TRBJ2-7; cdr3_nt: TGCAGCGTTTCAGGGTCCTCCCCCTACGAGCAGTACTTC; cdr3_aa: CSVSGSSPYEQYF
cdr3_length: 16; v_call: TRBV27; d_call: .; clone_size: .; j_call: TRBJ2-7; cdr3_nt: TGTGCCAGCAGTTTATGGGGCTCGCAGGGAAGGTACGAGCAGTACTTC; cdr3_aa: CASSLWGSQGRYEQYF
cdr3_length: 18; v_call: TRBV4-1; d_call: TRBD2; clone_size: .; j_call: TRBJ2-1; cdr3_nt: TGCGCCAGCAGCCAAGATATTTTAGGGGTAGCGGGATACAATGAGCAGTTCTTC; cdr3_aa: CASSQDILGVAGYNEQFF
cdr3_length: 15; v_call: TRBV27; d_call: .; clone_size: .; j_call: TRBJ2-4; cdr3_nt: TGTGCCAGCAGCCCTAGGGAGGTTGGCAAAAACATTCAGTACTTC; cdr3_aa: CASSPREVGKNIQYF
cdr3_length: 20; v_call: TRBV28; d_call: TRBD2; clone_size: .; j_call: TRBJ2-2; cdr3_nt: TGTGCCAGCAGTCCGTTACGTACCCCAAAAAAGCGGGGCTTTACCGGGGAGCTGTTTTTT; cdr3_aa: CASSPLRTPKKRGFTGELFF
cdr3_length: 15; v_call: TRBV7-9; d_call: .; clone_size: .; j_call: TRBJ2-3; cdr3_nt: TGTGCCAGCAGCTTACCGGGGAGTCCCCCAGATACGCAGTATTTT; cdr3_aa: CASSLPGSPPDTQYF
cdr3_length: 13; v_call: TRBV2; d_call: .; clone_size: .; j_call: TRBJ1-5; cdr3_nt: TGTGCCAGCGTAGGGGATAGCAATCAGCCCCAGCATTTT; cdr3_aa: CASVGDSNQPQHF
cdr3_length: 18; v_call: TRBV4-2; d_call: .; clone_size: once; j_call: TRBJ2-2; cdr3_nt: TGTGCCAGCAGCCAACCCCCCAGGGGCCTAAGGAACACCGGGGAGCTGTTTTTT; cdr3_aa: CASSQPPRGLRNTGELFF
cdr3_length: 14; v_call: TRBV29-1; d_call: .; clone_size: .; j_call: TRBJ2-5; cdr3_nt: TGCAGCGCAAGACACAGGGACGCACAAGAGACCCAGTACTTC; cdr3_aa: CSARHRDAQETQYF
cdr3_length: 15; v_call: TRBV27; d_call: .; clone_size: .; j_call: TRBJ1-6; cdr3_nt: TGTGCCAGCAGTTCCCGGGGAGGTCGAATATCACCCCTCCACTTT; cdr3_aa: CASSSRGGRISPLHF
cdr3_length: 17; v_call: TRBV7-2; d_call: TRBD2; clone_size: .; j_call: TRBJ2-7; cdr3_nt: TGTGCCAGCAGCTTATTACTCGGGGCTAGCGGGAGCTACGAGCAGTACTTC; cdr3_aa: CASSLLLGASGSYEQYF
cdr3_length: 13; v_call: TRBV6-1; d_call: .; clone_size: .; j_call: TRBJ2-5; cdr3_nt: TGTGCCAGCAGTGCGGACATTGGGGAGACCCAGTACTTC; cdr3_aa: CASSADIGETQYF
cdr3_length: 16; v_call: TRBV11-3; d_call: .; clone_size: .; j_call: TRBJ2-1; cdr3_nt: TGTGCCAGCAGCTTCTCCCCGGTAGAACCCTACAATGAGCAGTTCTTC; cdr3_aa: CASSFSPVEPYNEQFF
cdr3_length: 15; v_call: TRBV4-2; d_call: .; clone_size: many; j_call: TRBJ1-5; cdr3_nt: TGTGCCAGCAGCCAAGATGGTGGGGGGGATCAGCCCCAGCATTTT; cdr3_aa: CASSQDGGGDQPQHF
cdr3_length: 12; v_call: TRBV6-6; d_call: .; clone_size: few; j_call: TRBJ1-4; cdr3_nt: TGTGCCAGCAGCCTCCTCTACGAAAAACTGTTTTTT; cdr3_aa: CASSLLYEKLFF
cdr3_length: 13; v_call: TRBV30; d_call: TRBD1; clone_size: .; j_call: TRBJ1-5; cdr3_nt: TGTGCCTGCGGGACAGGGGGCCGTCAGCCCCAGCATTTT; cdr3_aa: CACGTGGRQPQHF
cdr3_length: 14; v_call: TRBV25-1; d_call: .; clone_size: .; j_call: TRBJ2-1; cdr3_nt: TGTGCCAGCAGTCCCTATCAGGTCTACAATGAGCAGTTCTTC; cdr3_aa: CASSPYQVYNEQFF
cdr3_length: 14; v_call: TRBV28; d_call: TRBD1; clone_size: .; j_call: TRBJ1-2; cdr3_nt: TGTGCTGGGAAATCGGGACAGTCTAACTATGGCTACACCTTC; cdr3_aa: CAGKSGQSNYGYTF
cdr3_length: 15; v_call: TRBV7-2; d_call: TRBD1; clone_size: .; j_call: TRBJ2-7; cdr3_nt: TGTGCCAGCAGCTTAGGACAGGGAAGTCCCTACGAGCAGTACTTC; cdr3_aa: CASSLGQGSPYEQYF